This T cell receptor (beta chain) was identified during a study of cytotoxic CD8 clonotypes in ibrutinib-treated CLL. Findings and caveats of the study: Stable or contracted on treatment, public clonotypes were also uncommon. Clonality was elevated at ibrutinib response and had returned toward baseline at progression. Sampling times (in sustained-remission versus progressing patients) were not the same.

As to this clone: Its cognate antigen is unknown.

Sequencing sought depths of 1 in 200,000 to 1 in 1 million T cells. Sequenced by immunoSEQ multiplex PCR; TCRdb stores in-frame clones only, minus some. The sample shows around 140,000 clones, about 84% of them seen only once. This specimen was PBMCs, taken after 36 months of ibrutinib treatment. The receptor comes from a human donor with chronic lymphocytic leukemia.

CDR3 in DNA: TGTGCCAGCAGCAACTCCAGGGGCACAGATACGCAGTATTTT. It is translated as CASSNSRGTDTQYF. This chain links TRBV28 with TRBJ2-3; D is perhaps TRBD1 (5 bases). This CDR3 contains 14 residues. Between the trimmed V and J ends, which lost 6 bases and 1 base, there was a span of 11 bases. Germline assignment: CDR1 MDHEN and CDR2 SYDVKM.